These T cell receptor beta chains were read from a single sample in a study of T-cell memory formation after mild COVID-19. TCRdb passed the 5' RACE reads through MiXCR, listing each CDR3 protein once. The table includes 140,000 or so distinct CDR3 sequences, 11% to 15% detected once. Material for sequencing was PBMCs or a T cell subset sorted from them (not recorded which). Receptor source: an adult woman who had mild COVID-19 (a few samples of this study predate the infection). Cell type and time point are not known. Each CDR3 is given with its conserved first and last residue. The D gene is left open where the match is weak. For some rows the clone size is stated as once, few or many, or as a class when expanded; others skip it.

V,D,J,size,CDR3,DNA
TRBV7-3,TRBD2,TRBJ2-5,few,CASSYGLAGTGETQYF,TGTGCCAGCAGCTACGGACTAGCGGGGACCGGGGAGACCCAGTACTTC
TRBV6-5,TRBD1,TRBJ2-1,many,CASSSGTGGYNEQFF,TGTGCCAGCAGCTCCGGGACAGGGGGCTACAATGAGCAGTTCTTC
TRBV6-5,.,TRBJ2-1,.,CASSTLSLDGEQFF,TGTGCCAGCAGCACACTTAGCTTAGACGGCGAGCAGTTCTTC
TRBV4-1,.,TRBJ1-5,few,CASSQEDRGGQPQHF,TGCGCCAGCAGCCAAGAGGACCGGGGCGGTCAGCCCCAGCATTTT
TRBV29-1,.,TRBJ2-7,few,CSVEYPGGGPYEQYF,TGCAGCGTGGAATATCCCGGGGGCGGCCCCTACGAGCAGTACTTC
TRBV6-5,.,TRBJ1-5,.,CASSYQGMGQPQHF,TGTGCCAGCAGTTATCAGGGGATGGGTCAGCCCCAGCATTTT
TRBV11-2,.,TRBJ2-1,.,CASSLDGPGVFEEQFF,TGTGCCAGCAGCTTAGACGGGCCGGGGGTCTTCGAGGAGCAGTTCTTC
TRBV29-1,.,TRBJ1-1,many,CSVVWGIEAFF,TGCAGCGTTGTTTGGGGGATCGAAGCTTTCTTT
TRBV12-3/TRBV12-4,.,TRBJ2-3,few,CASSWTATDTQYF,TGTGCCAGCAGTTGGACAGCTACAGATACGCAGTATTTT
TRBV6-5,TRBD1,TRBJ1-1,.,CASRTGLGTEAFF,TGTGCCAGCAGGACAGGGCTTGGAACTGAAGCTTTCTTT
TRBV5-1,.,TRBJ2-1,many,CASSRARSSYNEQFF,TGCGCCAGCAGCCGAGCAAGAAGCTCCTACAATGAGCAGTTCTTC
TRBV7-9,TRBD2,TRBJ2-7,few,CASSLVRLAGDYEQYF,TGTGCCAGCAGCTTAGTACGGCTAGCGGGTGACTACGAGCAGTACTTC
TRBV9,.,TRBJ1-1,.,CASSHPGMNTEAFF,TGTGCCAGCAGTCATCCAGGAATGAACACTGAAGCTTTCTTT
TRBV6-5,.,TRBJ2-2,many,CASSEGEADTGELFF,TGTGCCAGCAGCGAGGGGGAGGCGGACACCGGGGAGCTGTTTTTT
TRBV12-3/TRBV12-4,.,TRBJ2-5,.,CASSPGVASPYQETQYF,TGTGCCAGCAGTCCCGGCGTGGCTAGCCCGTACCAAGAGACCCAGTACTTC
TRBV11-3,.,TRBJ2-3,few,CASSLSSRDTQYF,TGTGCCAGCAGCTTATCTTCCAGAGATACGCAGTATTTT
TRBV20-1,TRBD2,TRBJ2-3,few,CSARDASGSGDTQYF,TGCAGTGCTAGAGATGCTAGCGGGAGTGGAGATACGCAGTATTTT
TRBV6-6,.,TRBJ1-1,few,CASSYLQGAEAFF,TGTGCCAGCAGTTACCTCCAAGGCGCTGAAGCTTTCTTT
TRBV7-9,TRBD2,TRBJ2-3,few,CASSYILARFTDTQYF,TGTGCCAGCAGCTATATACTAGCGCGCTTCACAGATACGCAGTATTTT
TRBV29-1,.,TRBJ1-1,many,CSVVSYGEEAFF,TGCAGCGTTGTGAGTTATGGGGAGGAAGCTTTCTTT
TRBV7-9,TRBD1,TRBJ1-2,.,CASSQQTGGRYTF,TGTGCCAGCAGCCAACAGACAGGGGGACGCTACACCTTC
TRBV15,.,TRBJ2-1,.,CATSNPGSGNEQFF,TGTGCCACCAGCAACCCGGGAAGTGGGAATGAGCAGTTCTTC
TRBV7-9,.,TRBJ2-3,few,CASSGSDSTDTQYF,TGTGCCAGCAGCGGATCAGACAGCACAGATACGCAGTATTTT
TRBV12-5,TRBD1,TRBJ1-5,.,CASGTLRTGGGQPQHF,TGTGCTAGTGGCACCTTGAGGACAGGGGGCGGTCAGCCCCAGCATTTT
TRBV6-5,.,TRBJ2-7,few,CASSYEGHQEQYF,TGTGCCAGCAGTTACGAAGGACATCAAGAGCAGTACTTC
TRBV27,.,TRBJ1-1,.,CASSLQGDTEAFF,TGTGCCAGCAGTTTACAAGGGGACACTGAAGCTTTCTTT